The 23 T cell receptor beta chains below were found in one sample sequenced in a study of blood T cell repertoires in COVID-19. The data were produced by immunoSEQ multiplex PCR, yet TCRdb's version contains in-frame clones alone and is incomplete. The data show 250,000 to 350,000 clones, with about 90% seen just once and approximately 2.9% held by the top ten. Sequencing used PBMCs or T cells enriched from blood (not recorded which). Receptors were obtained from a woman aged 45-60 years who had been exposed to COVID-19.

With regard to this clone: The junction does not match germline at one end; this may be a read error. The CDR3 nucleotides read TGTGCCAGCAGCTTAGATCTTACAGCTACGCAGTATTTT. Residues: CASSLDLTATQYF. The chain has TRBV11-3 and TRBJ2-3; no firm D call. The CDR3 loop spans 13 amino acids. CDR1 and CDR2 (germline): SGHNT, YENEEA.

Concerning this clone itself: The same CDR3 arises from other DNA sequences in this sample as well. The chain recombines TRBV12-3 or TRBV12-4 with TRBJ1-5, with D tentatively TRBD1 (6 bases). The CDR3 is 13 amino acids. Trimming cost V 4 bases and J 6 bases, with 10 bases left between them. This chain's CDR3 is CASSYRVGQPQHF. The CDR3 region has the DNA TGTGCCAGCAGTTACAGGGTGGGTCAGCCCCAGCATTTT.

This chain joins TRBV19 and TRBJ1-5, with a weak D call TRBD1 (6 bases). Trimming shortened V by 6 bases and J by 5 bases, and 17 bases separated the two germline ends. This CDR3 contains 15 residues. Germline values: CDR1 LNHDA, CDR2 SQIVND (reference sequence). The CDR3 coding sequence is TGTGCCAGTAGGGCCCGGTTGAAGGGGGATCAGCCCCAGCATTTT. As protein: CASRARLKGDQPQHF.

A single count supports this clone. The rearrangement joins TRBV5-1 to TRBJ2-7, with TRBD1 identical over 10 bases. V lost 4 bases and J lost 4; bases outside the gene matches: 14. The CDR3 runs to 17 residues. Germline V gene data show CDR1 as SGHRS and CDR2 as YFSETQ. CDR3 loop: CASSLGTGETGRYEQYF. The CDR3 bases are TGCGCCAGCAGCCTCGGGACAGGGGAAACGGGCAGATACGAGCAGTACTTC. Full variable domain (rest looked up from reference TRBV5-1 and TRBJ2-7): KAGVTQTPRYLIKTRGQQVTLSCSPISGHRSVSWYQQTPGQGLQFLFEYFSETQRNKGNFPGRFSGRQFSNSRSEMNVSTLELGDSALYLCASSLGTGETGRYEQYFGPGTRLTVT.

The chain carries TRBV28 and TRBJ2-2; D gene ambiguous. The CDR3 contains 14 residues. V gave up 5 bases and J gave up 2 bases, with 9 bases separating them. CDR1 MDHEN and CDR2 SYDVKM come from the germline V gene. CDR3 residues: CASSTTLNTGELFF. DNA of the CDR3: TGTGCCAGCAGTACCACTCTAAACACCGGGGAGCTGTTTTTT.

The V and J genes are TRBV28 and TRBJ1-1; D remains ambiguous. The CDR3 covers 15 residues. The germline V gene encodes CDR1 MDHEN and CDR2 SYDVKM. V gave up 5 bases and J gave up 2 bases, with 15 bases separating them. The CDR3 region has the DNA TGTGCCAGCAGTCCGATGGGCGGGTTTAACACTGAAGCTTTCTTT. Translated, it gives CASSPMGGFNTEAFF.

V and J are TRBV2 and TRBJ2-2; 12 bases agree with TRBD2. This CDR3 has 21 residues. The ends lost 6 bases at V and 3 bases at J; junction bases unmatched: 20. Germline V gives CDR1 SNHLY, CDR2 FYNNEI. In DNA, the CDR3 is TGTGCCAGCAGACGAGGACTAGCGGGGCTATACACCGGGACGGACACCGGGGAGCTGTTTTTT. It codes for CASRRGLAGLYTGTDTGELFF. The whole variable domain, remainder taken from reference TRBV2 and TRBJ2-2, is EPEVTQTPSHQVTQMGQEVILRCVPISNHLYFYWYRQILGQKVEFLVSFYNNEISEKSEIFDDQFSVERPDGSNFTLKIRSTKLEDSAMYFCASRRGLAGLYTGTDTGELFFGEGSRLTVL.

The chain has TRBV3-1 (or the pseudogene TRBV3-2) and TRBJ2-3; D call uncertain. The CDR3 contains 12 residues. V dropped 6 bases and J dropped 2 bases, with 6 bases sitting between them. The germline V gene has CDR1 LGHDT and CDR2 YNNKEL (reference sequence). The CDR3 DNA reads TGTGCCAGCAGGGGCCTCACAGATACGCAGTATTTT. Translating it yields CASRGLTDTQYF.

This chain links TRBV28 with TRBJ2-3; tentative D call: TRBD2 (5 bases). The germline CDR1 and CDR2 sequences are MDHEN and SYDVKM. CDR3 size: 11 residues. V was trimmed by 8 bases and J by 12 bases, leaving 15 bases between them. This CDR3 is CASGEGFGQYF. CDR3 in DNA: TGTGCCAGCGGCGAGGGATTTGGCCAGTATTTT.

This chain connects TRBV18 to TRBJ1-5, with 8 bases aligning to TRBD1. V was pared by 9 bases and J by 1 base, with 2 bases of the junction left unmatched. CDR1 and CDR2 from the germline V gene are KGHSH and LQKENI. The CDR3 length is 13 residues. DNA of the CDR3: TGTGCCAGTCGACAGGGGAGCAATCAGCCCCAGCATTTT. Amino acid sequence: CASRQGSNQPQHF.

The rearrangement uses TRBV3-1 (or the pseudogene TRBV3-2) and TRBJ2-3; 9 bases fit TRBD1. CDR1 and CDR2 (germline): LGHDT, YNNKEL (reference sequence). The V segment lost 3 bases and the J segment 4 bases; nucleotides outside the gene matches: 8. This CDR3 region has 16 residues. The CDR3 nucleotides are TGTGCCAGCAGCCAGGTACCGGGACAGGGACCAGATACGCAGTATTTT. This codes for CASSQVPGQGPDTQYF.

The chain recombines TRBV18 with TRBJ2-5, with a possible D match to TRBD2 (5 bases). CDR1 is KGHSH and CDR2 is LQKENI in the germline V gene. V shed 3 bases and J shed 1 base, with 12 bases lying between them. The CDR3 has 15 amino acids. In DNA form, the CDR3 reads TGTGCCAGCTCACCGGAGCTTGGACTCCAAGAGACCCAGTACTTC. Translated: CASSPELGLQETQYF. The full variable domain, rest sourced from reference TRBV18 and TRBJ2-5, is NAGVMQNPRHLVRRRGQEARLRCSPMKGHSHVYWYRQLPEEGLKFMVYLQKENIIDESGMPKERFSAEFPKEGPSILRIQQVVRGDSAAYFCASSPELGLQETQYFGPGTRLLVL.

V is TRBV7-8 and J is TRBJ2-1; TRBD2 aligns across 11 bases. V was clipped by 1 base and J by 4 bases; unmatched bases: 6. Per the germline V gene, CDR1 is SGHVS and CDR2 is FQNEAQ. CDR3 length: 17 residues. The CDR3 DNA reads TGTGCCAGCAGCTTAGAGGGGACTAGCGGTATTTACAATGAGCAGTTCTTC. Translated: CASSLEGTSGIYNEQFF.

The genes are TRBV6-5 and TRBJ2-7; 7 bases are a match to TRBD2. Looked up from germline, CDR1 is MNHEY and CDR2 is SVGAGI. The CDR3 consists of 14 residues. V was pared by 10 bases and J by 2 bases, with 11 bases of the junction left unmatched. The CDR3 nucleotides read TGTGCCACAGCAAGATCGGGGACTACCTACGAGCAGTACTTC. It encodes CATARSGTTYEQYF.

This clone was picked up a small number of times. The chain carries TRBV14 and TRBJ2-7; D unresolved. V gave up 4 bases and J gave up 1 base, with 11 bases separating them. The CDR3 loop spans 14 amino acids. Germline assignment: CDR1 SGHDN and CDR2 FVKESK. The CDR3 sequence: CASSLGSLSYEQYF. The CDR3 nucleotides read TGTGCCAGCAGCCTGGGCAGCTTATCCTACGAGCAGTACTTC.

As for this clone: This sample includes further DNA sequences coding for the same CDR3. The chain combines TRBV11-3 with TRBJ1-1; 8 nucleotides align to TRBD1. The V gene's germline CDR1 is SGHNT and CDR2 YENEEA. Trimming cost V 3 bases and J 5 bases; bases outside gene matches: 5. This CDR3 spans 14 amino acids. The CDR3 nucleotides read TGTGCCAGCAGCTTGCAGGGGGCTGGAACTGAAGCTTTCTTT. This sequence encodes CASSLQGAGTEAFF.

The chain joins TRBV6-5 to TRBJ1-2; D may be TRBD1 (6 bases). The ends were cut back, 6 bases at V and 6 bases at J, with 14 bases in the middle. The CDR3 contains 13 residues. Germline V gene sequence: CDR1 MNHEY, CDR2 SVGAGI. As DNA, the CDR3 is TGTGCCAGCAGGCCCAGGGGCGTCGATGGCTACACCTTC. Translation gives CASRPRGVDGYTF.

The V and J genes are TRBV19 and TRBJ1-5; tentative D call: TRBD1 (6 bases). The CDR3 has 16 residues. V was shortened by 6 bases and J by 0 bases, with 15 bases between the two germline ends. CDR1 is LNHDA and CDR2 is SQIVND in the germline V gene (reference sequence). CDR3 in DNA: TGTGCCAGTAGGTCGGACAGCTATTATAGCAATCAGCCCCAGCATTTT. Translation gives CASRSDSYYSNQPQHF.

This clone appeared once. This sample includes further DNA sequences coding for the same CDR3. The V and J genes are TRBV7-9 and TRBJ2-7; 8 bases fit TRBD1. Per germline, CDR1 SEHNR and CDR2 FQNEAQ (reference sequence). The CDR3 is made up of 14 amino acids. V was clipped by 4 bases and J by 2 bases; unmatched bases: 4. The DNA of the CDR3 is TGTGCCAGCAGCTCTGGACAGGGACCCTACGAGCAGTACTTC. It encodes CASSSGQGPYEQYF.

This clone is a singleton in its sample. This sequence joins TRBV28 and TRBJ1-3; D not resolved. Trimming stripped 5 bases from V and 4 bases from J, with 24 bases between. Germline V CDR1 and CDR2: MDHEN, SYDVKM. The CDR3 consists of 18 residues. This CDR3 reads CASSPIIGVGSGGNTIYF. The CDR3 DNA reads TGTGCCAGCAGTCCCATTATCGGGGTGGGATCGGGAGGAAACACCATATATTTT. Complete variable domain (other parts from reference TRBV28 and TRBJ1-3): DVKVTQSSRYLVKRTGEKVFLECVQDMDHENMFWYRQDPGLGLRLIYFSYDVKMKEKGDIPEGYSVSREKKERFSLILESASTNQTSMYLCASSPIIGVGSGGNTIYFGEGSWLTVV.

The chain has TRBV3-1 (or the pseudogene TRBV3-2) and TRBJ2-2, with 9 bases aligning to TRBD2. In germline, CDR1 is LGHDT, CDR2 YNNKEL (reference sequence). The length of the CDR3 is 15 residues. The junction had 2 bases not matched to a gene; V was cut back by 4 bases and J by 2 bases. CDR3 in amino acids: CASSLTSGNTGELFF. The CDR3 DNA reads TGTGCCAGCAGCCTGACTAGCGGAAACACCGGGGAGCTGTTTTTT.

The V and J genes are TRBV19 and TRBJ2-1; 9 nucleotides match TRBD2. The CDR3 length is 15 residues. Germline CDR1 reads LNHDA; CDR2 reads SQIVND (reference sequence). With V trimmed by 4 bases and J by 1 base, 2 bases remained unmatched. CDR3 DNA: TGTGCCAGTAGTAGTAGCGGGGGTTCCTACAATGAGCAGTTCTTC. This encodes CASSSSGGSYNEQFF. Looking up the rest from reference TRBV19 and TRBJ2-1 gives the full variable domain: DGGITQSPKYLFRKEGQNVTLSCEQNLNHDAMYWYRQDPGQGLRLIYYSQIVNDFQKGDIAEGYSVSREKKESFPLTVTSAQKNPTAFYLCASSSSGGSYNEQFFGPGTRLTVL.

The V and J genes are TRBV6-5 and TRBJ2-5; D ambiguous. Looked up from germline, CDR1 is MNHEY and CDR2 is SVGAGI. The V end lost 0 bases, the J end lost 2 bases, and 10 bases lay between the germline ends. The CDR3 has 15 amino acids. CDR3 DNA: TGTGCCAGCAGTTACTCCGGCGGAACTCAAGAGACCCAGTACTTC. Its protein is CASSYSGGTQETQYF.